Below are 27 T cell receptor beta chains sequenced from a single sample in a study of blood T cell repertoires in COVID-19. Here immunoSEQ multiplex PCR was the method, and the copy in TCRdb shows in-frame clones only, minus some. The sample yields 150,000 to 200,000 clones, about 91% seen once. Sequences were obtained from PBMCs or T cells enriched from blood (not recorded which). The receptors here all came from a woman younger than 30 who had recovered from COVID-19.

The count of this clone is one. Written as DNA, the CDR3 is TGTGCCAGCAGCCGTCCCACTAGCGGGAGGGACGAGCAGTACTTC. Protein sequence: CASSRPTSGRDEQYF. The chain couples TRBV6-5 to TRBJ2-7; 13 nucleotides align to TRBD2. Unmatched junction bases numbered 7, after V lost 6 bases and J lost 5 bases. Germline values: CDR1 MNHEY, CDR2 SVGAGI. The CDR3 consists of 15 residues.

This rearrangement joins TRBV7-9 to TRBJ1-4; 8 bases match TRBD1. V shed 5 bases and J 10 bases; nucleotides not matched to a gene: 9. Germline assignment: CDR1 SEHNR and CDR2 FQNEAQ (reference sequence). CDR3 length: 14 residues. The CDR3 is CASSISGQGRKLFF. The CDR3 DNA reads as TGTGCCAGCAGCATTTCCGGACAGGGAAGAAAACTGTTTTTT.

The CDR3 sequence is CASSLFRGPNQPQHF. CDR3 bases: TGTGCCAGCAGTTTATTCAGGGGCCCCAATCAGCCCCAGCATTTT. The V and J genes are TRBV28 and TRBJ1-5; D perhaps matches TRBD1 (6 bases). Germline V gene sequence: CDR1 MDHEN, CDR2 SYDVKM. V lost 1 base and J 3 bases, leaving 10 bases between the germline ends. The CDR3 consists of 15 residues.

The V and J genes are TRBV7-2 and TRBJ2-7, with 9 bases identical to TRBD1. The CDR3 loop spans 15 amino acids. V shed 1 base and J 1 base; nucleotides not matched to a gene: 2. Germline CDR1 is SGHTA and CDR2 is FQGNSA. The CDR3 bases are TGTGCCAGCAGCTTAGGGGACAGGGCGTCCTACGAGCAGTACTTC. Amino acid sequence: CASSLGDRASYEQYF.

V usage is TRBV19 and J usage is TRBJ1-1; D is possibly TRBD1 (5 bases). CDR1 is LNHDA and CDR2 is SQIVND in the germline V gene (reference sequence). The germline V and J ends were trimmed by 3 bases and 0 bases, with 8 bases remaining between them. The CDR3 has 14 residues. The chain's CDR3 is CASSMGGMNTEAFF. The CDR3 DNA reads as TGTGCCAGTAGTATGGGGGGGATGAACACTGAAGCTTTCTTT.

The chain employs TRBV20-1 and TRBJ2-7; TRBD2 might be the D (6 bases). V was pared by 3 bases and J by 1 base, with 13 bases between. The CDR3 consists of 14 residues. In germline, CDR1 is DFQATT, CDR2 SNEGSKA (reference sequence). In nucleotides, the CDR3 is TGCAGTGCTAGTTCCGGGGACTTTTCCTACGAGCAGTACTTC. It encodes CSASSGDFSYEQYF.

The rearrangement joins TRBV9 to TRBJ2-3; TRBD2 aligns across 8 bases. J lost 0 bases, V lost 3 bases, and 6 bases had no gene match. From germline, CDR1 is SGDLS and CDR2 YYNGEE. The CDR3 extends over 16 amino acids. Written as DNA, the CDR3 is TGTGCCAGCAGCGCACCACTAGCGGCTAGCACAGATACGCAGTATTTT. The encoded protein is CASSAPLAASTDTQYF.

The V gene is TRBV5-6, the J gene TRBJ2-3; 14 bases are a match to TRBD2. V dropped 3 bases and J dropped 6; count of bases not matched to a gene: 12. This CDR3 has 18 amino acids. CDR1 and CDR2 (germline): SGHDT, YYEEEE. Written as DNA, the CDR3 is TGTGCCAGCAGCTCGCTGACTAGCGGGAGGGCCCGGGACGATACGCAGTATTTT. This codes for CASSSLTSGRARDDTQYF.

The V call is TRBV5-1, the J call TRBJ2-7; 12 positions match TRBD2. The CDR3 is made up of 15 amino acids. Germline V gene sequence: CDR1 SGHRS, CDR2 YFSETQ. V lost 5 bases and J lost 2; bases outside the gene matches: 5. The CDR3 DNA reads as TGCGCCAGCAGGAGCCTAGCGGGAGGGCCCTACGAGCAGTACTTC. Translation gives CASRSLAGGPYEQYF.

This chain connects TRBV28 to TRBJ1-4, with 8 bases lining up with TRBD1. The CDR3 consists of 14 residues. Germline V gene data show CDR1 as MDHEN and CDR2 as SYDVKM. J lost 4 bases, V lost 7 bases, and 5 bases had no gene match. The CDR3 sequence is CASNWGQVNEKLFF. CDR3 in DNA: TGTGCCAGCAATTGGGGACAGGTTAATGAAAAACTGTTTTTT.

The rearrangement uses TRBV9 and TRBJ2-1; a possible D gene is TRBD2 (5 bases). The CDR3 has 15 residues. V was clipped by 4 bases and J by 7 bases, with 18 bases between them. Germline values: CDR1 SGDLS, CDR2 YYNGEE. This CDR3 reads CASSPQAARGNEQFF. The CDR3 bases are TGTGCCAGCAGCCCCCAAGCGGCCCGCGGGAATGAGCAGTTCTTC.

The sample holds one count of this clone. The chain has TRBV28 and TRBJ1-4; D is unclear. This CDR3 has 14 residues. CDR1 is MDHEN, CDR2 SYDVKM, per germline. Trimming took off 5 bases at V and 9 bases at J, with 16 bases between the two ends. CDR3 in DNA: TGTGCCAGCAGTCCCTCGGGGTATATGAAAAAACTGTTTTTT. The encoded protein is CASSPSGYMKKLFF.

The V call is TRBV7-9, the J call TRBJ1-2, with D tentatively TRBD1 (5 bases). Germline loops: CDR1 SEHNR, CDR2 FQNEAQ (reference sequence). V dropped 5 bases and J dropped 6 bases, with 22 bases sitting between them. The CDR3 contains 16 residues. CDR3 sequence: CASSPRGGWTIDGYTF. In DNA, the CDR3 is TGTGCCAGCAGCCCCCGGGGGGGATGGACAATCGATGGCTACACCTTC.

The chain has TRBV5-1 and TRBJ2-2; 8 nucleotides agree with TRBD2. V lost 4 bases to trimming and J lost 10 bases; unmatched junction nucleotides: 12. The CDR3 has 15 amino acids. Looked up from germline, CDR1 is SGHRS and CDR2 is YFSETQ. For the CDR3, the DNA is TGCGCCAGCAGCAAACTAGCGGAACCAGGGGAGGAGCTGTTTTTT. It encodes CASSKLAEPGEELFF.

The chain's CDR3 is CASSISGQETQYF. CDR3 sequence (DNA): TGTGCCAGTAGTATATCCGGCCAAGAGACCCAGTACTTC. The chain combines TRBV19 with TRBJ2-5; D remains unclear. This CDR3 comprises 13 residues. The germline CDR1 and CDR2 sequences are LNHDA and SQIVND (reference sequence). V was cut by 2 bases and J by 1 base, with 5 bases left in between.

The chain couples TRBV5-4 to TRBJ2-5, with 7 bases aligning to TRBD2. The germline V gene has CDR1 SGHNT and CDR2 YYREEE (reference sequence). This CDR3 region has 16 residues. J gave up 2 bases and V 1 base, and 8 bases lay outside the gene matches. This chain's CDR3 is CASSLIPRGGQETQYF. CDR3 DNA sequence: TGTGCCAGCAGCTTGATCCCTCGGGGAGGGCAAGAGACCCAGTACTTC.

The chain carries TRBV5-1 and TRBJ1-4; 8 positions agree with TRBD1. The CDR3 length is 14 residues. Germline CDR1 SGHRS, CDR2 YFSETQ. J gave up 4 bases and V 1 base, and 0 bases lay outside the gene matches. CDR3 coding DNA: TGCGCCAGCAGCTTGACAGGGGGTAATGAAAAACTGTTTTTT. It is translated as CASSLTGGNEKLFF.

The gene calls are TRBV5-4 and TRBJ2-2; no reliable D call. V gave up 5 bases and J gave up 3 bases, with 8 bases separating them. Germline V lookup: CDR1 SGHNT, CDR2 YYREEE (reference sequence). This CDR3 region has 13 residues. CDR3 in DNA: TGTGCCAGCAGGGCTGATGACACCGGGGAGCTGTTTTTT. Protein: CASRADDTGELFF.

The rearrangement links TRBV30 to TRBJ2-5; TRBD1 is a possible D gene (5 bases). V was pared by 1 base and J by 3 bases, with 15 bases between. The CDR3 covers 15 residues. The germline gives CDR1 GTSNPN, CDR2 SVGIG (reference sequence). DNA for the CDR3: TGTGCCTGGAGTGGGGGCGGCGGCAAAGAAGAGACCCAGTACTTC. As protein: CAWSGGGGKEETQYF.

V gene TRBV30 combines with J gene TRBJ1-6; 7 nucleotides agree with TRBD1. J lost 9 bases, V lost 3 bases, and 5 bases had no gene match. CDR1 is GTSNPN, CDR2 SVGIG, per germline (reference sequence). This CDR3 is built from 13 residues. CDR3 nucleotide sequence: TGTGCCTGGAGCCGCCGGGACAGTTCACCCCTCCACTTT. This gives the protein CAWSRRDSSPLHF.

The chain combines TRBV20-1 with TRBJ2-1; TRBD2 might be the D (5 bases). The germline gives CDR1 DFQATT, CDR2 SNEGSKA (reference sequence). The CDR3 is 11 amino acids. Trimming removed 3 bases from V and 13 bases from J, with 13 bases in between. In DNA form, the CDR3 reads TGCAGTGCTAGCTTAGCGCCTAGCCAGTTCTTC. Translated, it gives CSASLAPSQFF.

The chain carries TRBV29-1 and TRBJ2-5; 8 nucleotides match TRBD2. The CDR3 spans 20 residues. Germline CDR1 and CDR2: SQVTM and ANQGSEA. V lost 7 bases, J lost 4 bases, and 29 bases stayed unmatched. The CDR3 protein is CSAVVGIGGREDSGLETQYF. CDR3 in DNA: TGCAGCGCCGTAGTTGGAATCGGAGGGCGGGAGGACAGCGGGCTAGAGACCCAGTACTTC. Drawing the rest from reference TRBV29-1 and TRBJ2-5, the complete variable domain is SAVISQKPSRDICQRGTSLTIQCQVDSQVTMMFWYRQQPGQSLTLIATANQGSEATYESGFVIDKFPISRPNLTFSTLTVSNMSPEDSSIYLCSAVVGIGGREDSGLETQYFGPGTRLLVL.

The chain employs TRBV7-3 and TRBJ2-7; tentatively, D is TRBD1 (6 bases). Germline CDR1 reads SGHTA; CDR2 reads FQGTGA. This CDR3 contains 16 residues. Trimming shortened V by 5 bases and J by 3 bases, and 20 bases separated the two germline ends. DNA of the CDR3: TGTGCCAGCAGCCTCAGGGGACCGACCTCGGGCTACGAGCAGTACTTC. The encoded protein is CASSLRGPTSGYEQYF.

This chain uses TRBV3-1 (or the pseudogene TRBV3-2) with TRBJ2-7; no definite D call. In germline, CDR1 is LGHDT, CDR2 YNNKEL (reference sequence). The length of the CDR3 is 15 residues. V shed 5 bases and J shed 4 bases, with 18 bases lying between them. In DNA form, the CDR3 reads TGTGCCAGCAGCGCGCGCCACCTCCGGAGTTACGAGCAGTACTTC. Its translation: CASSARHLRSYEQYF.

This chain links TRBV2 with TRBJ2-6; D is unresolved. This CDR3 is built from 17 residues. Germline V gives CDR1 SNHLY, CDR2 FYNNEI. The ends were cut back, 8 bases at V and 0 bases at J, with 17 bases in the middle. CDR3 loop: CASLSRILVSGANVLTF. As DNA, the CDR3 is TGTGCCAGCCTAAGTCGAATCTTGGTCTCTGGGGCCAACGTCCTGACTTTC.

The chain has TRBV15 and TRBJ1-1; no definite D call. Between the trimmed V and J ends, which lost 7 bases and 3 bases, there was a span of 12 bases. The germline gives CDR1 LNHNV, CDR2 YYDKDF (reference sequence). The CDR3 is 13 amino acids. CDR3 in amino acids: CATKKDWDTEAFF. CDR3 nucleotides: TGTGCCACCAAGAAGGACTGGGACACTGAAGCTTTCTTT.

CDR3 loop: CASSSYRTGGDYGYTF. DNA for the CDR3: TGTGCCAGCAGCTCCTATAGGACAGGGGGGGACTATGGCTACACCTTC. This chain connects TRBV7-2 to TRBJ1-2; 10 bases align to TRBD1. After removal of 4 bases from V and 3 bases from J, the junction contained 8 bases not matched to a gene. The CDR3 has 16 amino acids. The germline V gene has CDR1 SGHTA and CDR2 FQGNSA.